This T cell receptor beta chain stems from a study of T cell responses to AZD1222 COVID-19 vaccine. Between the trimmed V and J ends, which lost 6 bases and 9 bases, there was a span of 11 bases. The CDR3 runs to 12 residues. Germline V gene lookup returns CDR1 SEHNR and CDR2 FQNEAQ (reference sequence). The study's findings and limits: Donor demographics were predominantly white British with a female majority; clonal diversity may be underestimated.

The protocol was immunoSEQ multiplex PCR, while the TCRdb copy is restricted to in-frame clones and leaves out a portion. The table lists some 110,000 clones, 88% of them singletons. Worth noting for this clone: The antigen remains unidentified.

Specimen: peripheral blood, collected 28 days after the second AZD1222 dose. The sequence was obtained from an adult who received the AZD1222 COVID-19 vaccine. The chain has TRBV7-9 and TRBJ2-2; no clear D. CDR3 in DNA: TGTGCCAGCAGTTCGCCCGCCCGGGAGCTGTTTTTT. It codes for CASSSPARELFF.